This T cell receptor beta chain was identified during a study of T cells expressing NK-cell markers. UMI-tagged 5'RACE template switching yielded the TCR beta cDNA. One entry per CDR3 protein, without DNA, is what TCRdb gives after re-calling the 5' RACE reads. The repertoire table contains some 110,000 distinct CDR3 sequences. Points from the study as a whole: Researchers report these clonotypes also headed the CD3+CD56-NKG2C+ fraction in four donors. In roughly 6 donors, dominant CD3+CD56+NKG2C+ clones formed about 1.0-8% of CD8+ cells. Expanded clones of NKG2C+ T cells had an unclear HCMV specificity.

To note about this clonotype: Antigen: not known.

Sequencing was performed on blood T cells: a sorted CD56 or NKG2C T cell subset, CD4+ or CD8+ T cells, or bulk PBMC T cells (not recorded which). The source is a woman aged 18 to 75 in good health.

The CDR3 loop reads CSARDPSGGDSPLHF. The rearrangement links TRBV20-1 to TRBJ1-6; as DNA is missing, the TRBD1 call by TCRdb cannot be tested. This CDR3 comprises 15 residues. Per germline, CDR1 DFQATT and CDR2 SNEGSKA (reference sequence).